This TCR beta chain was recovered during a study of beta chain features in type 1 diabetes. Study-wide points: In patients and controls equally, PCR might favor templates that are shorter.

V lost 0 bases and J lost 0, with 6 bases in between. Germline V gene lookup returns CDR1 GTSNPN and CDR2 SVGIG (reference sequence). The CDR3 totals 15 residues. Using CD45RO/CCR7/CD25/CD127/CD95/CD27, CD4+ naive, central memory, regulatory and stem cell-like memory cells were sorted. Once sorted, every population was more than 98% pure. Sequencing targeted expressed TCRB transcripts, as all isolated RNA had been reverse transcribed. Sequencing was performed with immunoSEQ multiplex PCR; in TCRdb, only in-frame clones are kept and a portion is missing. The table has about 320,000 clones, 12% to 15% seen once. This clone was detected a few times. Antigen: not known.

This chain links TRBV30 with TRBJ2-6; D gene unclear. The clonotype originates from a man aged 25-45 years in good health. Sequenced: central memory CD4+ T cells from blood. The CDR3 DNA follows: TGTGCCTGGAGTGTGTTCCTCTCTGGGGCCAACGTCCTGACTTTC. Translated, it gives CAWSVFLSGANVLTF.